The rows below give T cell receptor beta chains drawn from one sample of a study of T cell repertoires in cytomegalovirus infection. Antigen specificity for these receptors is unknown. MiXCR, applied by TCRdb to the reads, yields one record per CDR3 protein. The sample consists of approximately 730,000 distinct CDR3 sequences, 25% to 30% of them appearing once. The source material was cultured CD8+ T cells from PBMCs, sampled from culture after CMV antigen stimulation. These receptors were collected from a human donor in good health (CMV status not recorded). Some clones in this sample may be carry-over from other donors' samples. CDR3s include the opening cysteine and the closing phenylalanine or tryptophan. The D gene is left open where the match is weak. The size field is filled for only some rows; it gives once, few, many or a size class.

abundance: few; j_gene: TRBJ1-2; v_gene: TRBV11-2; d_gene: -; CDR3nt: TGTGCCAGCAGCTTAGATGGTGGGGTCTATGGCTACACCTTC; CDR3aa: CASSLDGGVYGYTF
abundance: few; j_gene: TRBJ1-1; v_gene: TRBV12-3/TRBV12-4; d_gene: -; CDR3nt: TGTGCCAGCAGTTTCGAGGGGAGGAAGTACACTGAAGCTTTCTTT; CDR3aa: CASSFEGRKYTEAFF
abundance: few; j_gene: TRBJ1-2; v_gene: TRBV7-2; d_gene: -; CDR3nt: TGTGCCAGCAGCTTACCCGAGGACAGCCCATTTGGCTACACCTTC; CDR3aa: CASSLPEDSPFGYTF
abundance: few; j_gene: TRBJ2-5; v_gene: TRBV7-7; d_gene: -; CDR3nt: TGTGCTAGCAGCTTAGTCGCTAGCGTAATGGAGACCCAGTACTTC; CDR3aa: CASSLVASVMETQYF
abundance: -; j_gene: TRBJ2-5; v_gene: TRBV27; d_gene: TRBD1; CDR3nt: TGTGCCAGCAGCCGGGCGCACAGGGGACACCAAGAGACCCAGTACTTC; CDR3aa: CASSRAHRGHQETQYF
abundance: many; j_gene: TRBJ2-3; v_gene: TRBV5-4; d_gene: TRBD2; CDR3nt: TGTGCCAGCAGCCCTTGGACTAGCGGGGGGGCGACAGATACGCAGTATTTT; CDR3aa: CASSPWTSGGATDTQYF
abundance: few; j_gene: TRBJ2-1; v_gene: TRBV20-1; d_gene: TRBD2; CDR3nt: TGCAGGGGTGCAAGCGGGGGGGCTTTCGATGAGCAGTTCTTC; CDR3aa: CRGASGGAFDEQFF
abundance: many; j_gene: TRBJ1-5; v_gene: TRBV7-2; d_gene: -; CDR3nt: TGTGCCAGCAGCTTAGGGTGGGGGTATCCTCAGCCCCAGCATTTT; CDR3aa: CASSLGWGYPQPQHF
abundance: few; j_gene: TRBJ2-3; v_gene: TRBV7-6; d_gene: -; CDR3nt: TGTGCCAGCAGCTCCGTGGCCGGGATTCCTAGCACAGATACGCAGTATTTT; CDR3aa: CASSSVAGIPSTDTQYF
abundance: -; j_gene: TRBJ2-5; v_gene: TRBV6-2/TRBV6-3; d_gene: TRBD1; CDR3nt: TGTGCCAGCAGTTACTTAGGGACAGAAGAGACCCAGTACTTC; CDR3aa: CASSYLGTEETQYF
abundance: many; j_gene: TRBJ2-3; v_gene: TRBV7-2; d_gene: -; CDR3nt: TGTGCCAGCAGCTTAGTGCCTGATGTTCTAACTAACCCCACAGATACGCAGTATTTT; CDR3aa: CASSLVPDVLTNPTDTQYF
abundance: -; j_gene: TRBJ1-1; v_gene: TRBV9; d_gene: -; CDR3nt: TGTGCCAGCAGCGGCTGGGACACGGACACTGAAGCTTTCTTT; CDR3aa: CASSGWDTDTEAFF
abundance: -; j_gene: TRBJ1-2; v_gene: TRBV20-1; d_gene: -; CDR3nt: TGCAGTGCTAGGGACCCGGGACTCGGGCATGGCTACACCTTC; CDR3aa: CSARDPGLGHGYTF
abundance: -; j_gene: TRBJ2-1; v_gene: TRBV28; d_gene: -; CDR3nt: TGTGCCAGCAGCCCCTCCCTGGGTCGGGAGCAGTTCTTC; CDR3aa: CASSPSLGREQFF
abundance: few; j_gene: TRBJ2-4; v_gene: TRBV7-2; d_gene: -; CDR3nt: TGTGCCAGCAGCTTAGAAGGTCCGGCCCTAGCCAAAAACATTCAGTACTTC; CDR3aa: CASSLEGPALAKNIQYF
abundance: many; j_gene: TRBJ2-1; v_gene: TRBV7-2; d_gene: TRBD2; CDR3nt: TGTGCCAGCAGCGCAGGACTAGCGGGGAAGGTATCGGAGCAGTTCTTC; CDR3aa: CASSAGLAGKVSEQFF
abundance: -; j_gene: TRBJ1-2; v_gene: TRBV7-9; d_gene: -; CDR3nt: TGTGCCAGCAGCTTACATTCTTTC; CDR3aa: CASSLHSF
abundance: few; j_gene: TRBJ1-2; v_gene: TRBV5-4; d_gene: TRBD1; CDR3nt: TGTGCCAGCAGCTACATAACAGGGGCGGGCTATGGCTACACCTTC; CDR3aa: CASSYITGAGYGYTF
abundance: -; j_gene: TRBJ1-1; v_gene: TRBV6-6; d_gene: -; CDR3nt: TGTGCCAGCAGTTACACGGGGGAGAACACTGAAGCTTTCTTT; CDR3aa: CASSYTGENTEAFF
abundance: -; j_gene: TRBJ1-2; v_gene: TRBV10-3; d_gene: -; CDR3nt: TGTGCCACTGGGACGGTGACTAACTATGGCTACACCTTC; CDR3aa: CATGTVTNYGYTF
abundance: -; j_gene: TRBJ1-5; v_gene: TRBV7-9; d_gene: -; CDR3nt: TGTGCCAGCAGGGACCAGGATCAGCCCCAGCATTTT; CDR3aa: CASRDQDQPQHF
abundance: -; j_gene: TRBJ2-4; v_gene: TRBV6-2/TRBV6-3; d_gene: -; CDR3nt: TGTGCCAGCACCGCCGAGAGGAATCAAAACATTCAGTACTTC; CDR3aa: CASTAERNQNIQYF
abundance: -; j_gene: TRBJ2-5; v_gene: TRBV6-5; d_gene: -; CDR3nt: TGTGCCAGCAGTTACGCCTCTGCGGAGACCCAGTACTTC; CDR3aa: CASSYASAETQYF
abundance: -; j_gene: TRBJ2-1; v_gene: TRBV20-1; d_gene: TRBD2; CDR3nt: TGCAGTGCTTGGACTAGCGGGGGTTCCTACACCTACAATGAGCAGTTCTTC; CDR3aa: CSAWTSGGSYTYNEQFF
abundance: many; j_gene: TRBJ1-5; v_gene: TRBV7-6; d_gene: -; CDR3nt: TGTGCCAGCAGCCTTGGACAGTCGGTCAACAATCAGCCCCAGCATTTT; CDR3aa: CASSLGQSVNNQPQHF
abundance: -; j_gene: TRBJ2-3; v_gene: TRBV6-1; d_gene: -; CDR3nt: TGTGCCAGCAGTCCCGACGGGGGAACCTTGAGCACAGATACGCAGTATTTT; CDR3aa: CASSPDGGTLSTDTQYF
abundance: -; j_gene: TRBJ1-1; v_gene: TRBV7-9; d_gene: -; CDR3nt: TGTGCCAGCAGCGCCCAACAGGGATCTGAAGCTTTCTTT; CDR3aa: CASSAQQGSEAFF
abundance: many; j_gene: TRBJ2-7; v_gene: TRBV7-8; d_gene: -; CDR3nt: TGTGCCAGCAGCTTAGTCGTGGTTGGGGACGGGACCTACGAGCAGTACTTC; CDR3aa: CASSLVVVGDGTYEQYF
abundance: -; j_gene: TRBJ2-1; v_gene: TRBV3-1; d_gene: TRBD2; CDR3nt: TGTGCCAGCAGCCAGGGACTAGCGGAGGACCCTTACAATGAGCAGTTCTTC; CDR3aa: CASSQGLAEDPYNEQFF
abundance: -; j_gene: TRBJ2-1; v_gene: TRBV3-1; d_gene: -; CDR3nt: TGTGCCAGCAGCCAAGAAGGCCTCGGGGGCCCTGGTAATGAGCAGTTCTTC; CDR3aa: CASSQEGLGGPGNEQFF
abundance: many; j_gene: TRBJ2-7; v_gene: TRBV10-3; d_gene: -; CDR3nt: TGTGCCATCAGTGACCACTCTTTAAAATCGTCCAACGAGCAGTACTTC; CDR3aa: CAISDHSLKSSNEQYF
abundance: few; j_gene: TRBJ1-5; v_gene: TRBV19; d_gene: -; CDR3nt: TGTGCCAGTACCCTCAAGGGCAATCAGCCCCAGCATTTT; CDR3aa: CASTLKGNQPQHF
abundance: many; j_gene: TRBJ2-5; v_gene: TRBV7-6; d_gene: TRBD2; CDR3nt: TGTGCCAGCAGTTCCTACTCGACTAGCGGGATAAGAGAGACCCAGTACTTC; CDR3aa: CASSSYSTSGIRETQYF
abundance: -; j_gene: TRBJ2-1; v_gene: TRBV20-1; d_gene: -; CDR3nt: TGCAGTGCTAGACCCGACACGAGCTCCTACAATGAGCAGTTCTTC; CDR3aa: CSARPDTSSYNEQFF
abundance: few; j_gene: TRBJ2-1; v_gene: TRBV7-9; d_gene: -; CDR3nt: TGTGCCAGCGGGTCCTACCTGGAAAATGAGCAGTTCTTC; CDR3aa: CASGSYLENEQFF
abundance: few; j_gene: TRBJ2-2; v_gene: TRBV6-1; d_gene: -; CDR3nt: TGTGCCAGCAGTGAACGCTGGGACGGGTACACCGGGGAGCTGTTTTTT; CDR3aa: CASSERWDGYTGELFF